This T cell receptor (beta chain) was captured in a study of metastatic and nonmetastatic thyroid tumors. Turning to the study itself: Where malignant and benign thyroid patients were concerned, repertoires were compared across blood and tumor or nodule tissue. Overall study results and limits: When malignant thyroid tumors were compared with benign nodules, TCR beta diversity was reportedly significantly higher in the malignant tumors. This held in both blood and tumor samples.

This clone turned up a few times. The antigen remains unidentified. In the authors' workflow: Differences in CDR3 between clinicopathological groups were drawn on to build a classifier intended to discriminate distant-metastatic papillary thyroid cancer patients. TCRdb called clones again from the PCR reads with MiXCR. Here the V and J calls rest on TCRdb's processing, not on the authors' analysis. The sample has about 28,000 clones, around 3.5% seen once. Thyroid surgery was performed in patients who had received no treatment beforehand. Losses at the gene ends were 3 bases for V and 7 bases for J; bases not matched to a gene: 3. This CDR3 contains 13 residues. Germline CDR1 MNHNS, CDR2 SASEGT.

The chain links TRBV6-1 to TRBJ2-1, with 7 bases lining up with TRBD1. Sequencing was done on a sample of blood. The sequence derives from a male donor with papillary thyroid cancer or a benign thyroid nodule (not recorded which). Some clones in this sample may be carry-over from other donors' samples. The DNA for the CDR3 is TGTGCCAGCAGTGAGGGGACAGTAAATGAGCAGTTCTTC. Its translation: CASSEGTVNEQFF.